Listed here are 17 T cell receptor beta chains from one sample, sequenced in a study of regulatory T cells in long-lasting Graves disease. Time point described: persistent/refractory GD, antithyroid drugs over 5 years with positive TRAb. PBMC-extracted RNA yielded the TCR library. For TCR beta, libraries came from iRepertoire HTBI primers and Arm-PCR of CDR3 regions. Each CDR3 protein is one row after TCRdb ran MiXCR on the multiplex PCR reads. The table shows approximately 290,000 distinct CDR3 sequences, with 22% occurring only once. The source material was peripheral blood mononuclear cells (PBMCs), sampled when the disease was refractory, from a patient treated with antithyroid drugs. The receptor source for this set is a female donor with Graves disease.

The chain joins TRBV20-1 to TRBJ2-5, with TRBD1 identical over 10 bases. Germline V lookup: CDR1 DFQATT, CDR2 SNEGSKA (reference sequence). The J segment lost 1 base and the V segment lost 3 bases, leaving 11 bases of the junction unmatched. The CDR3 length is 17 residues. The CDR3 DNA reads as TGCAGTGCTAGGGATGGGCGGGGGGACAGGGGCCAAGAGACCCAGTACTTC. Translating it yields CSARDGRGDRGQETQYF.

This clonotype occurred many times. This sequence joins TRBV7-8 and TRBJ2-7; the D gene is possibly TRBD1 (8 bases). The CDR3 runs 16 residues. The ends were cut back, 5 bases at V and 5 bases at J, with 22 bases in the middle. Looked up from germline, CDR1 is SGHVS and CDR2 is FQNEAQ. Written as DNA, the CDR3 is TGTGCCAGCAGCCCGAATCAGCGGGGACAGGACCACGAGCAGTACTTC. Amino acid sequence: CASSPNQRGQDHEQYF. The entire variable domain, with the rest obtained from reference TRBV7-8 and TRBJ2-7, is as follows: GAGVSQSPRYKVAKRGQDVALRCDPISGHVSLFWYQQALGQGPEFLTYFQNEAQLDKSGLPSDRFFAERPEGSVSTLKIQRTQQEDSAVYLCASSPNQRGQDHEQYFGPGTRLTVT.

About this clonotype itself: A much larger clonotype is one base distant, so this may be a read error. In DNA, the CDR3 is TGTGCCAGCAGCCCCGGACTAGCGGGAGGTCGCGAGCGGTACTTC. It codes for CASSPGLAGGRERYF. The chain employs TRBV28 and TRBJ2-4, with 14 bases lining up with TRBD2. Germline trimming cut 6 bases from V and 15 bases from J; bases unmatched to any gene: 13. Per the germline V gene, CDR1 is MDHEN and CDR2 is SYDVKM. The CDR3 loop spans 15 amino acids.

The chain is built from TRBV20-1 and TRBJ2-3; TRBD2 aligns across 9 bases. CDR1 DFQATT and CDR2 SNEGSKA come from the germline V gene (reference sequence). V shed 6 bases and J 0 bases; nucleotides not matched to a gene: 10. There are 16 residues in the CDR3. The CDR3 sequence: CSAWTSVSPSTDTQYF. In DNA, the CDR3 is TGCAGTGCGTGGACTAGCGTGAGTCCTAGCACAGATACGCAGTATTTT.

J is TRBJ1-1 and V is TRBV6-5; D is uncertain. The V and J ends lost 2 bases and 3 bases respectively, with 7 bases between them. Per the germline V gene, CDR1 is MNHEY and CDR2 is SVGAGI. CDR3 size: 13 residues. CDR3 nucleotide sequence: TGTGCCAGCAGTTACAGGTTTTACACTGAAGCTTTCTTT. This sequence encodes CASSYRFYTEAFF.

This clonotype was counted ten times or more. The gene calls are TRBV7-2 and TRBJ1-5; possibly TRBD1 for D (5 bases). Germline V gene data show CDR1 as SGHTA and CDR2 as FQGNSA. The CDR3 is 13 amino acids. Trimming shortened V by 5 bases and J by 1 base, and 6 bases separated the two germline ends. CDR3 sequence (DNA): TGTGCCAGCAGCCGGGACAGCAATCAGCCCCAGCATTTT. Translated, it gives CASSRDSNQPQHF.

This clonotype has a handful of counts. The chain joins TRBV7-9 to TRBJ2-2; D is perhaps TRBD1 or TRBD2 (5 bases each). This CDR3 region has 13 residues. V gave up 3 bases and J gave up 6 bases, with 8 bases separating them. Germline V lookup: CDR1 SEHNR, CDR2 FQNEAQ (reference sequence). The CDR3 protein is CASSLGPPGELFF. CDR3 DNA sequence: TGTGCCAGCAGCTTGGGACCGCCCGGGGAGCTGTTTTTT. The whole variable domain, remainder taken from reference TRBV7-9 and TRBJ2-2, is DTGVSQNPRHKITKRGQNVTFRCDPISEHNRLYWYRQTLGQGPEFLTYFQNEAQLEKSRLLSDRFSAERPKGSFSTLEIQRTEQGDSAMYLCASSLGPPGELFFGEGSRLTVL.

This clonotype was detected many times. The chain combines TRBV12-3 or TRBV12-4 with TRBJ1-2; tentative D call: TRBD1 (6 bases). V lost 4 bases and J lost 5, with 8 bases in between. This CDR3 is 12 amino acids long. CDR3 amino acids: CASSWDTYGYTF. CDR3 sequence (DNA): TGTGCCAGCAGTTGGGACACTTATGGCTACACCTTC.

For this clonotype: It may be a read error: a sequence one base away is much more abundant. This chain connects TRBV28 to TRBJ2-7; the D is unclear. Germline V CDR1 and CDR2: MDHEN, SYDVKM. V gave up 11 bases and J gave up 2 bases, with 13 bases separating them. The CDR3 is 12 amino acids. The CDR3 nucleotides are TGTGCCGGCGGTGGTTTAGCCTACGAGCAGTACTTC. It is translated as CAGGGLAYEQYF.

The V call is TRBV7-2, the J call TRBJ1-2, with D maybe TRBD1 (5 bases). The CDR3 has 14 residues. The germline V and J ends were trimmed by 6 bases and 7 bases, with 18 bases remaining between them. Germline V gene lookup returns CDR1 SGHTA and CDR2 FQGNSA. Here the CDR3 DNA reads TGTGCCAGCAGTCCACTGAGGCAGGGAGGTGGCTACACCTTC. Protein product: CASSPLRQGGGYTF.

Many counts were recorded for this clonotype. This chain connects TRBV28 to TRBJ2-2; 9 bases fit TRBD2. CDR3 size: 16 residues. V was clipped by 6 bases and J by 5 bases; unmatched bases: 10. Germline CDR1 is MDHEN and CDR2 is SYDVKM. The CDR3 DNA sequence: TGTGCCAGCAGAAGAGAGGGACTAGCTCGGACCGGGGAGCTGTTTTTT. Its protein product is CASRREGLARTGELFF.

At least ten counts were recorded for this clonotype. J is TRBJ1-2 and V is TRBV28; D is uncertain. CDR3 size: 13 residues. The ends were cut back, 2 bases at V and 7 bases at J, with 11 bases in the middle. Germline assignment: CDR1 MDHEN and CDR2 SYDVKM. The CDR3 coding sequence is TGTGCCAGCAGTTTACCCAGTCCCGGTGGCTACACCTTC. This gives the protein CASSLPSPGGYTF.

The chain is built from TRBV20-1 and TRBJ2-3; 7 positions agree with TRBD1. Germline values: CDR1 DFQATT, CDR2 SNEGSKA (reference sequence). CDR3 length: 14 residues. This CDR3 is CSPAETGSTDTQYF. In DNA form, the CDR3 reads TGCAGCCCGGCCGAGACAGGGAGCACAGATACGCAGTATTTT.

Ten or more counts support this clonotype. This chain joins TRBV28 and TRBJ2-5; D remains unclear. Trimming pared 3 bases from V and 2 bases from J, leaving 7 bases between. This CDR3 is built from 13 residues. Germline-derived CDR1 and CDR2 are MDHEN and SYDVKM. CDR3 DNA: TGTGCCAGCAGTTTGCAGCCACAAGAGACCCAGTACTTC. It encodes CASSLQPQETQYF.

In this sample, this clonotype turned up a few times. This chain joins TRBV20-1 and TRBJ2-7; the D gene is possibly TRBD2 (6 bases). Germline V gene lookup returns CDR1 DFQATT and CDR2 SNEGSKA (reference sequence). V lost 0 bases and J 3 bases, leaving 15 bases between the germline ends. The length of the CDR3 is 15 residues. CDR3 DNA: TGCAGTGCTAGAGACTGGGGACTCGCCGACTACGAGCAGTACTTC. Protein product: CSARDWGLADYEQYF.

The genes are TRBV6-2 or TRBV6-3 and TRBJ1-2; 7 bases are a match to TRBD1. The CDR3 runs to 15 residues. Germline CDR1 MNHEY, CDR2 SVGEGT. V was clipped by 2 bases and J by 8 bases; unmatched bases: 11. CDR3 sequence (DNA): TGTGCCAGCAGTTACGGCCTATCAGGGGGGACAGGCTACACCTTC. It is translated as CASSYGLSGGTGYTF.

This clonotype showed up just a few times. This chain joins TRBV6-2 or TRBV6-3 and TRBJ1-4; 10 bases fit TRBD1. The CDR3 spans 16 residues. Per germline, CDR1 MNHEY and CDR2 SVGEGT. Unmatched junction bases numbered 7, after V lost 7 bases and J lost 2 bases. The CDR3, as DNA: TGTGCCAGCACCCGACAGGGGGCGAGGACTAATGAAAAACTGTTTTTT. This encodes CASTRQGARTNEKLFF.